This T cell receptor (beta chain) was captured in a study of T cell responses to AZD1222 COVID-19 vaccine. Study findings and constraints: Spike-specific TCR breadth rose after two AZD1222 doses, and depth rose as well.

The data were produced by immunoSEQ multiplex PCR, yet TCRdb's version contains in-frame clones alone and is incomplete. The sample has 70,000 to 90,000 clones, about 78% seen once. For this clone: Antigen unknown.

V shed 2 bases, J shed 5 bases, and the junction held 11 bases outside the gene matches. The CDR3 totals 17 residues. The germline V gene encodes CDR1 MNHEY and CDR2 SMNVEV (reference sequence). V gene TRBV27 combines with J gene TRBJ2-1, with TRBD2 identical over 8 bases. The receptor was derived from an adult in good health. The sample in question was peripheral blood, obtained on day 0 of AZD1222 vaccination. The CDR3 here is CASSLASVGRVHNEQFF. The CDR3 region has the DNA TGTGCCAGCAGTTTAGCATCAGTCGGGAGGGTCCACAATGAGCAGTTCTTC.